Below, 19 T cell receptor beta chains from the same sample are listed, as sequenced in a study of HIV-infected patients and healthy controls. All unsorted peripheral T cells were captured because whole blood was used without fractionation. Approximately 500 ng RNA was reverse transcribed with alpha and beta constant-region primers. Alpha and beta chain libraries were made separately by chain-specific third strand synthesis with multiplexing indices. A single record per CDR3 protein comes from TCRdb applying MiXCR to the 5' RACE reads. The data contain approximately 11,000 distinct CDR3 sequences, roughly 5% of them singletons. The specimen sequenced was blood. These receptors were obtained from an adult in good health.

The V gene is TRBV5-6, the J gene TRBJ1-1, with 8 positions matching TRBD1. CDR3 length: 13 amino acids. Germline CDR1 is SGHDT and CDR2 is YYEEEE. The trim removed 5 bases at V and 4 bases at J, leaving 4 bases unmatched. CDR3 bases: TGTGCCAGCAGACGGACAGGGATCACTGAAGCTTTCTTT. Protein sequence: CASRRTGITEAFF.

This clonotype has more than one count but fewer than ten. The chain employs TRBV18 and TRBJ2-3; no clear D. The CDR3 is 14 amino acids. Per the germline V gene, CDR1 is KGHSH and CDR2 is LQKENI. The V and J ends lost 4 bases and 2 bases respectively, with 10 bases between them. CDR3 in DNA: TGTGCCAGCTCACGGCAGGACCCCACAGATACGCAGTATTTT. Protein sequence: CASSRQDPTDTQYF.

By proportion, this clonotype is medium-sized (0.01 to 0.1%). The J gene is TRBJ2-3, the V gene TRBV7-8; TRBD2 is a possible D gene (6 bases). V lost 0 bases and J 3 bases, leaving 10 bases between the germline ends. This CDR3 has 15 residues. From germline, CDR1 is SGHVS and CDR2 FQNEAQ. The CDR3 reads CASSLAEGSTDTQYF. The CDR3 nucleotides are TGTGCCAGCAGCTTAGCGGAGGGTTCGACAGATACGCAGTATTTT.

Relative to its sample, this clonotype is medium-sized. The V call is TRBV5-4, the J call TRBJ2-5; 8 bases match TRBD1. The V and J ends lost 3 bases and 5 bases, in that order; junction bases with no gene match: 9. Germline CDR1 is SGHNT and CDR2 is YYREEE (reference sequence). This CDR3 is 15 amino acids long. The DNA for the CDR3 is TGTGCCAGCAGCTCCGGACAGGGAGTGGGTGAGACCCAGTACTTC. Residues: CASSSGQGVGETQYF.

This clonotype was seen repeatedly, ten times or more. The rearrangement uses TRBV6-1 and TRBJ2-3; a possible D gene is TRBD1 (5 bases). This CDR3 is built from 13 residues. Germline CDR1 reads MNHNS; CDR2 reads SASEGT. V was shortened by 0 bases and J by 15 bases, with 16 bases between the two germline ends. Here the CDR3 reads CASSEAPRAPVYF. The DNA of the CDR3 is TGTGCCAGCAGTGAAGCGCCCAGGGCCCCGGTCTATTTT.

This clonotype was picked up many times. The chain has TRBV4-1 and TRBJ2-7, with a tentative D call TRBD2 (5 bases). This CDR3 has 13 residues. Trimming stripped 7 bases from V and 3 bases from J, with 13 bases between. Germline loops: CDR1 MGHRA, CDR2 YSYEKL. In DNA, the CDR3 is TGCGCCAGCAAAAAAGGCGAGGGCTACGAGCAGTACTTC. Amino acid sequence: CASKKGEGYEQYF.

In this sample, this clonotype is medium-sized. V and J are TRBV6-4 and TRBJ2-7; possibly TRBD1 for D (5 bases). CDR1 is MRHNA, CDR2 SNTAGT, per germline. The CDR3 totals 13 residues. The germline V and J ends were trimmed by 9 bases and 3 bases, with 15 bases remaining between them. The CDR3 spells CARTVVGGYEQYF. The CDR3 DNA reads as TGTGCCAGGACAGTGGTGGGCGGCTACGAGCAGTACTTC.

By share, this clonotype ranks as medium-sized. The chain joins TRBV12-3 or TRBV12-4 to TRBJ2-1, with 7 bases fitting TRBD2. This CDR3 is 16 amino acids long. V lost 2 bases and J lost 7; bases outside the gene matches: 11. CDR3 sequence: CASSLTFFGTKNEQFF. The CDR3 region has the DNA TGTGCCAGCAGTTTAACTTTCTTCGGGACTAAAAATGAGCAGTTCTTC.

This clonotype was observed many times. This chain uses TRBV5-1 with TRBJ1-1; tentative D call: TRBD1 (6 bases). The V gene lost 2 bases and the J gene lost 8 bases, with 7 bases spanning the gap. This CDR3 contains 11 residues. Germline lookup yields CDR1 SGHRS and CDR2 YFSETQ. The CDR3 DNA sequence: TGCGCCAGCAGCTTAGGGGGGGAAGCTTTCTTT. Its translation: CASSLGGEAFF. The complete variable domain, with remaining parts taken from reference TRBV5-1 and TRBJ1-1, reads KAGVTQTPRYLIKTRGQQVTLSCSPISGHRSVSWYQQTPGQGLQFLFEYFSETQRNKGNFPGRFSGRQFSNSRSEMNVSTLELGDSALYLCASSLGGEAFFGQGTRLTVV.

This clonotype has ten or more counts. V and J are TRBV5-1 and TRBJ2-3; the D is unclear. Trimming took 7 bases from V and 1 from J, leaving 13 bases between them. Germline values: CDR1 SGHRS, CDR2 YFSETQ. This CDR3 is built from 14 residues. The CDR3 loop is CASSVGKGTDTQYF. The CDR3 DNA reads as TGCGCCAGCTCTGTGGGGAAAGGCACAGATACGCAGTATTTT.

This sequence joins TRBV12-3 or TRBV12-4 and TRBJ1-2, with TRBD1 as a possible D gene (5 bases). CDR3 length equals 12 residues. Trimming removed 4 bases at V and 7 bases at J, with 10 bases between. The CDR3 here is CASSWGGVGYTF. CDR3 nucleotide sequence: TGTGCCAGCAGTTGGGGGGGAGTTGGCTACACCTTC.

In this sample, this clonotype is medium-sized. CDR3 region: CASSNQPTFTDTQYF. CDR3 in DNA: TGTGCCAGTAGTAACCAGCCCACCTTCACAGATACGCAGTATTTT. The chain joins TRBV19 to TRBJ2-3; D gene unclear. The CDR3 is made up of 15 amino acids. Trimming cost V 4 bases and J 2 bases, with 13 bases left between them. Germline CDR1 LNHDA, CDR2 SQIVND (reference sequence).

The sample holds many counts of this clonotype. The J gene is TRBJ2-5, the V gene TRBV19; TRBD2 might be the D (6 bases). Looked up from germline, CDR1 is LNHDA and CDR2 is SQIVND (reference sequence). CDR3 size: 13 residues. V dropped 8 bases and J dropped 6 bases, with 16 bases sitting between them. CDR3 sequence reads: CASSWRDEQTQYF. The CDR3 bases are TGTGCCAGTTCTTGGCGGGACGAGCAGACCCAGTACTTC.

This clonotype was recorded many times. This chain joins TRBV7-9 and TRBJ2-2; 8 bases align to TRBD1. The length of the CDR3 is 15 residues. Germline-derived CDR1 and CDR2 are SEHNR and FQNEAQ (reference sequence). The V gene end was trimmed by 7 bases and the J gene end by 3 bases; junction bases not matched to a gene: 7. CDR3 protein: CASTLGQGDTGELFF. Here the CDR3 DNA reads TGTGCCAGCACCCTCGGACAGGGCGACACCGGGGAGCTGTTTTTT. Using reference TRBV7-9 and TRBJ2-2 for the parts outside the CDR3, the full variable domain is DTGVSQNPRHKITKRGQNVTFRCDPISEHNRLYWYRQTLGQGPEFLTYFQNEAQLEKSRLLSDRFSAERPKGSFSTLEIQRTEQGDSAMYLCASTLGQGDTGELFFGEGSRLTVL.

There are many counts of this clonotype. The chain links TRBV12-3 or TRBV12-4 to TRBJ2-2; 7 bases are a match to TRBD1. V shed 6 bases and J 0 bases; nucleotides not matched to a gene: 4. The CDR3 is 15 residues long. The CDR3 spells CASRKGTANTGELFF. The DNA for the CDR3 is TGTGCCAGCAGAAAAGGGACAGCGAACACCGGGGAGCTGTTTTTT.

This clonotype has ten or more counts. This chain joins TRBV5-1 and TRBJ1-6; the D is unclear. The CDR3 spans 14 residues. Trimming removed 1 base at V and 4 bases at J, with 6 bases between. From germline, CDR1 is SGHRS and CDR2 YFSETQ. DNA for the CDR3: TGCGCCAGCAGCTTGACAGATTATAATTCACCCCTCCACTTT. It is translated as CASSLTDYNSPLHF.

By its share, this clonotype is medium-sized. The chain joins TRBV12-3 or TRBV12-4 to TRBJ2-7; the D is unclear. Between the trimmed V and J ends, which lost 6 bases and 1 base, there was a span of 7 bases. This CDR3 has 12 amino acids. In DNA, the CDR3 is TGTGCCAGCAGATCCGGGTCCTACGAGCAGTACTTC. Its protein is CASRSGSYEQYF.

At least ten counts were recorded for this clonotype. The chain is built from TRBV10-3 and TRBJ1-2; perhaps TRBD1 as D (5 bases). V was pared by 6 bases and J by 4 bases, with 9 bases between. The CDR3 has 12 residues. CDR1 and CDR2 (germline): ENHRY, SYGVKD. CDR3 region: CAIRGQSYGYTF. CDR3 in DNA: TGTGCCATCAGAGGACAAAGCTATGGCTACACCTTC.

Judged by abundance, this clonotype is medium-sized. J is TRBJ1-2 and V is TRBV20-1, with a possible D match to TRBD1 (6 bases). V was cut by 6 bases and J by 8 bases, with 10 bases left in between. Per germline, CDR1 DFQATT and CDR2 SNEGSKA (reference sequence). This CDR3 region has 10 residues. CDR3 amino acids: CSANREGYTF. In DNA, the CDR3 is TGCAGTGCAAACAGGGAAGGCTACACCTTC.